The entry below describes one TCR beta chain. The study profiled TCR beta VDJ and CDR3 using genomic DNA as template. Using its own MiXCR run on the reads, TCRdb lists one record per CDR3 protein. The sample contains about 190,000 distinct CDR3 sequences, roughly half of which appear only once. The data were taken from a study of CD8+CD57+ T cells in acquired aplastic anemia. For the study at large: Yields of DNA that came from sorted CD4+ and CD8+ cells averaged approximately 3.2 ug.

The V segment lost 2 bases and the J segment 6 bases; nucleotides outside the gene matches: 6. This CDR3 is 14 amino acids long. Per germline, CDR1 ENHRY and CDR2 SYGVKD. The clonotype comes from a human donor in good health, serving as a control. The sample comprised sorted CD4+, CD8+, or CD8+CD57+ T cells (not recorded which) from PBMCs. The chain carries TRBV10-3 and TRBJ1-1; 7 bases line up with TRBD1. CDR3 region: CAISEGQAVAEAFF. In DNA, the CDR3 is TGTGCCATCAGTGAGGGACAGGCCGTCGCTGAAGCTTTCTTT.